The TCR beta chain under discussion was sequenced for a study of T-cell reconstitution after alpha-beta-depleted transplantation in children. The study's findings and limits: T cells produced anew were the main source of T-cell counts and diversity one year after transplant. Alpha-beta T cells present about two months after transplant were reported to originate from several hundred expanded graft clones. Day-60 TCRbeta diversity that was high in some patients was derived from surviving recipient T cells and thymic progenitors.

Note on this clonotype: Its matching antigen is unknown.

Preparing the TCRbeta library involved the use of unique molecular identifiers. Each CDR3 protein is one row after TCRdb ran MiXCR on the PCR reads. The sample shows fewer than 750,000 distinct CDR3 sequences, roughly 23% of them seen only once. Trimming removed 4 bases from V and 14 bases from J, with 22 bases in between. The CDR3 sequence is 14 residues long. The germline V gene encodes CDR1 SGHDT and CDR2 YYEEEE. The TCR originated in a boy younger than two who had a stem cell transplant for acute myeloid leukemia, so the T cells may come from the graft donor. The chain joins TRBV5-6 to TRBJ2-1; maybe TRBD1 (7 bases). Here the sequenced sample was PBMCs, mostly from graft donor cells, taken 360 days after TCRalphabeta/CD19-depleted stem cell transplant. This CDR3 reads CASSLTGRGASKFF. The CDR3 DNA is TGTGCCAGCAGCCTGACGGGCAGGGGGGCTAGCAAGTTCTTC.